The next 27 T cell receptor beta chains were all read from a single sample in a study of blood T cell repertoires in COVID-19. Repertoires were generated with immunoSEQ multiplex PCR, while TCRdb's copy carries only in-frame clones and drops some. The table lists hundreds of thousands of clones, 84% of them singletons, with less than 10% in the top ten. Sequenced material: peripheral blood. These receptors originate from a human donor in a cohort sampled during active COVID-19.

DNA of the CDR3: TGTGCCAGCAGCTTCCCCCTGACGGGGGAATATGGCTACACCTTC. It is translated as CASSFPLTGEYGYTF. The gene calls are TRBV5-6 and TRBJ1-2; the D gene is possibly TRBD1 (5 bases). Looked up from germline, CDR1 is SGHDT and CDR2 is YYEEEE. CDR3 length: 15 residues. Trimming removed 2 bases from V and 5 bases from J, with 16 bases in between.

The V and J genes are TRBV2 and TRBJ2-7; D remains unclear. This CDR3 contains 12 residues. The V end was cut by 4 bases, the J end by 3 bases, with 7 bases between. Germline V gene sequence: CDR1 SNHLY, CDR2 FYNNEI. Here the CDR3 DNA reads TGTGCCAGCAGTGCAGAAAGCTACGAGCAGTACTTC. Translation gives CASSAESYEQYF.

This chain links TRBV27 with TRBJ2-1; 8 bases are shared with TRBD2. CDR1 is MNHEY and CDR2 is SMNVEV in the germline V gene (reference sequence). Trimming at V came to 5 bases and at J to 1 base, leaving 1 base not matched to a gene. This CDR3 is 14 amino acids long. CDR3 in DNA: TGTGCCAGCAGTCTAGCGGGTTCCTACAATGAGCAGTTCTTC. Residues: CASSLAGSYNEQFF.

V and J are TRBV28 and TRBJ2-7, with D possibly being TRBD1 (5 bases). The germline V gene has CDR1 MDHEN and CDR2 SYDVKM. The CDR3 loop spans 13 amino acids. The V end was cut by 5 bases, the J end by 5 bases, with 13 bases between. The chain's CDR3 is CASSLQGFHEQYF. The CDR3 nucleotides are TGTGCCAGCAGTCTTCAGGGTTTCCACGAGCAGTACTTC.

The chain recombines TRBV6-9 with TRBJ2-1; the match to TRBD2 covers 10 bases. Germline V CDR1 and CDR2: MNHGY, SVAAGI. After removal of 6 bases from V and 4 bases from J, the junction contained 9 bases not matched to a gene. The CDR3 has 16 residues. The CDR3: CASSRGGLAKYNEQFF. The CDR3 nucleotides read TGTGCCAGCAGCCGTGGGGGACTAGCGAAGTACAATGAGCAGTTCTTC.

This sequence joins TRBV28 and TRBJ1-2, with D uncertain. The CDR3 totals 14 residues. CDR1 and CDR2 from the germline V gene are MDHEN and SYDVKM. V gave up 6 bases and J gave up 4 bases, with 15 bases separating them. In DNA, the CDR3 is TGTGCCAGCAGCTTTAATACCGACTCCTATGGCTACACCTTC. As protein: CASSFNTDSYGYTF.

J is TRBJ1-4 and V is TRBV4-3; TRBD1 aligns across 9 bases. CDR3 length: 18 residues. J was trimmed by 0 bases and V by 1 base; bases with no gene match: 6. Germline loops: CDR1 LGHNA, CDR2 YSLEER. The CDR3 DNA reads TGCGCCAGCAGCCAAGCGTGGACAGGGGCAACAACTAATGAAAAACTGTTTTTT. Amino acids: CASSQAWTGATTNEKLFF.

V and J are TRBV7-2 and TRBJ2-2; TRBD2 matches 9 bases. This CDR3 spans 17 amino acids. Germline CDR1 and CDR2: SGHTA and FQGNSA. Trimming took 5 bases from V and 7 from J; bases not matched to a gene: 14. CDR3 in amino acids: CASSRSGLAGSVGELFF. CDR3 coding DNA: TGTGCCAGCAGCCGCAGCGGGCTAGCGGGATCAGTCGGGGAGCTGTTTTTT.

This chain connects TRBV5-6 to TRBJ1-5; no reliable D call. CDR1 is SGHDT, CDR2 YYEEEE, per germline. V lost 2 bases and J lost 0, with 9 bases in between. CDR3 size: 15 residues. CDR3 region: CASSFTDNSNQPQHF. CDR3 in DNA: TGTGCCAGCAGCTTTACAGATAATAGCAATCAGCCCCAGCATTTT.

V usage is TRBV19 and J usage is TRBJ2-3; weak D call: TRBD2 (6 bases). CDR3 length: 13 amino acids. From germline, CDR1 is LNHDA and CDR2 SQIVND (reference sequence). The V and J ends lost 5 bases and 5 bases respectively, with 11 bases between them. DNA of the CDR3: TGTGCCAGTAGTCGGCGACTAGGAGATACGCAGTATTTT. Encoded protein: CASSRRLGDTQYF.

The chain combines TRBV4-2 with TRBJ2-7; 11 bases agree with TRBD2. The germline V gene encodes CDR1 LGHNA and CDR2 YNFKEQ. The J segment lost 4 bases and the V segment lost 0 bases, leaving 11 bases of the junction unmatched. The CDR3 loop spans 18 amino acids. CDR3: CASSQDQRTSGRGYEQYF. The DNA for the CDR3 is TGTGCCAGCAGCCAAGATCAGCGAACTAGCGGGAGAGGGTACGAGCAGTACTTC.

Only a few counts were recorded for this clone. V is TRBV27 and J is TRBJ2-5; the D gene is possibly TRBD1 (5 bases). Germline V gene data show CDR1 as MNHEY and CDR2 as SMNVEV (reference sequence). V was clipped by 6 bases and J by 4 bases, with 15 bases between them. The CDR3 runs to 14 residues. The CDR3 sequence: CASRVDMGTETQYF. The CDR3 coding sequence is TGTGCCAGCAGGGTGGACATGGGAACAGAGACCCAGTACTTC.

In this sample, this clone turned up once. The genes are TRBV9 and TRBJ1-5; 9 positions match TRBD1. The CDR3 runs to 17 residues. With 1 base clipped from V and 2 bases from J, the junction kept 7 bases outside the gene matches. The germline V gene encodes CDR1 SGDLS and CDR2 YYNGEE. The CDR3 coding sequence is TGTGCCAGCAGCGTAAACCGGGACAGGGACCGCAATCAGCCCCAGCATTTT. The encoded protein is CASSVNRDRDRNQPQHF. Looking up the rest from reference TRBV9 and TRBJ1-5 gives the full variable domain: DSGVTQTPKHLITATGQRVTLRCSPRSGDLSVYWYQQSLDQGLQFLIQYYNGEERAKGNILERFSAQQFPDLHSELNLSSLELGDSALYFCASSVNRDRDRNQPQHFGDGTRLSIL.

CDR3: CASSLTETYNSPLHF. In nucleotides, the CDR3 is TGTGCCAGCAGCTTGACAGAGACCTATAATTCACCCCTCCACTTT. The chain combines TRBV7-2 with TRBJ1-6, with a possible D match to TRBD1 (5 bases). V was clipped by 3 bases and J by 2 bases, with 8 bases between them. The CDR3 runs 15 residues. Per the germline V gene, CDR1 is SGHTA and CDR2 is FQGNSA.

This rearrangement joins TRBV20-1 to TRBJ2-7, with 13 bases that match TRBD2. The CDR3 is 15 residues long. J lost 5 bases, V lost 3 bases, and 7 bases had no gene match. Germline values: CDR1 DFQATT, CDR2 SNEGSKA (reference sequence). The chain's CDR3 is CSASALAGGTHEQYF. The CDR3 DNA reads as TGCAGTGCTAGTGCACTAGCGGGGGGGACCCACGAGCAGTACTTC.

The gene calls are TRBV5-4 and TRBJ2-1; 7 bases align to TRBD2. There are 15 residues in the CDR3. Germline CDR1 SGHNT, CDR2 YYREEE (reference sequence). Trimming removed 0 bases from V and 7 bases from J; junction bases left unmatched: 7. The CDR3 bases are TGTGCCAGCAGCTTGGCTCGCGGGAGTAGAAATGAGCAGTTCTTC. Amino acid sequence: CASSLARGSRNEQFF.

In DNA, the CDR3 is TGTGCCAGCAGCAGGACTGATACGCAGTATTTT. This translates into CASSRTDTQYF. This chain links TRBV5-5 with TRBJ2-3, with D perhaps TRBD2 (5 bases). V was pared by 4 bases and J by 6 bases, with 6 bases between. Germline CDR1 SGHKS, CDR2 YYEKEE (reference sequence). The CDR3 sequence is 11 residues long. The whole variable domain, filled in from reference TRBV5-5 and TRBJ2-3, reads DAGVTQSPTHLIKTRGQQVTLRCSPISGHKSVSWYQQVLGQGPQFIFQYYEKEERGRGNFPDRFSARQFPNYSSELNVNALLLGDSALYLCASSRTDTQYFGPGTRLTVL.

The chain's CDR3 is CAISESVGRGTNEKLFF. DNA for the CDR3: TGTGCCATCAGTGAGTCCGTGGGGCGGGGGACTAATGAAAAACTGTTTTTT. The chain combines TRBV10-3 with TRBJ1-4; maybe TRBD1 (5 bases). This CDR3 region has 17 residues. V was clipped by 0 bases and J by 2 bases, with 13 bases between them. Germline values: CDR1 ENHRY, CDR2 SYGVKD.

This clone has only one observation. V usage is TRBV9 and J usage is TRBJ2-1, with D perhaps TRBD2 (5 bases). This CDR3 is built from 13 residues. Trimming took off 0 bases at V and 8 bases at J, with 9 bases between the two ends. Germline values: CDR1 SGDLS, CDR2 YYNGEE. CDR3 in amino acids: CASSVGGYDEQFF. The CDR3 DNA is TGTGCCAGCAGCGTAGGAGGGTATGATGAGCAGTTCTTC.

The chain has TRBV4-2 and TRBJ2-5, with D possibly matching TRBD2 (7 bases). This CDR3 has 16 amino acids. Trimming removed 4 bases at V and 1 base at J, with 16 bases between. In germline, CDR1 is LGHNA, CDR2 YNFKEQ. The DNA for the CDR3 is TGTGCCAGCAGCCGGACAACGGGGGGCCCCCAAGAGACCCAGTACTTC. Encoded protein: CASSRTTGGPQETQYF.

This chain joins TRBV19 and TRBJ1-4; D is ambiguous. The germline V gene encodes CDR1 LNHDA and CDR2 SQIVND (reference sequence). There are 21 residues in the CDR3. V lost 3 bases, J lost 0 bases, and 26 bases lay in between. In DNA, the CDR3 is TGTGCCAGTAGTATTCCCCGTTTCGGTTACTCGACTCAAGCAACTAATGAAAAACTGTTTTTT. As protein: CASSIPRFGYSTQATNEKLFF.

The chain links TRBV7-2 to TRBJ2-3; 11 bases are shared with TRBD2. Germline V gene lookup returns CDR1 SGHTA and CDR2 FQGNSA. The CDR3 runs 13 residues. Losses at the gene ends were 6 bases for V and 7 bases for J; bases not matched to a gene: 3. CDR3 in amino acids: CASSSGGAYTQYF. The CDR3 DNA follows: TGTGCCAGCAGTAGCGGGGGGGCTTATACGCAGTATTTT.

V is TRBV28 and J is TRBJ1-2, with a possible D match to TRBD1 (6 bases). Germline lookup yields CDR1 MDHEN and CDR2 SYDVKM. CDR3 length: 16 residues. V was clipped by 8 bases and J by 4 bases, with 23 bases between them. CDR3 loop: CASLQTGGASGYGYTF. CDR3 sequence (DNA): TGTGCCAGCCTACAGACAGGTGGCGCTTCTGGCTATGGCTACACCTTC.

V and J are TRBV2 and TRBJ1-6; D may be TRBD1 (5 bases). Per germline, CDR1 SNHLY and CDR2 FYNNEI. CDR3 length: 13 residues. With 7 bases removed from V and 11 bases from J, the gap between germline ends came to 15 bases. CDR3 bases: TGTGCCAGCACTGACCCTGACAGAGCACCCCTCCACTTT. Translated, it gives CASTDPDRAPLHF.

The CDR3: CASSYPGMSNQPQHF. CDR3 nucleotides: TGTGCCAGCAGTTACCCAGGGATGAGCAATCAGCCCCAGCATTTT. The genes are TRBV6-2 or TRBV6-3 and TRBJ1-5; TRBD1 might be the D (5 bases). Germline lookup yields CDR1 MNHEY and CDR2 SVGEGT. The germline V and J ends were trimmed by 2 bases and 1 base, with 9 bases remaining between them. This CDR3 has 15 amino acids.

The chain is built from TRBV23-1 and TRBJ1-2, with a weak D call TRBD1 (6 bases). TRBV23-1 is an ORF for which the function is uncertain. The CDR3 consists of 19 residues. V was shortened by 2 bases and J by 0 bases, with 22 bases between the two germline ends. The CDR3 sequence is CASSQERGPSRGSNYGYTF. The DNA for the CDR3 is TGCGCCAGCAGTCAAGAACGGGGACCCTCCAGGGGATCTAACTATGGCTACACCTTC.

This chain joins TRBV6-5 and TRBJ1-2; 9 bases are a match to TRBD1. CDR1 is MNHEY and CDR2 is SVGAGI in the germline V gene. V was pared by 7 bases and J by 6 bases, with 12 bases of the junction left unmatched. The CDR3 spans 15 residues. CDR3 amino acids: CASILVQGAPDGYTF. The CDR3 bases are TGTGCCAGCATCTTAGTACAGGGGGCGCCGGATGGCTACACCTTC.